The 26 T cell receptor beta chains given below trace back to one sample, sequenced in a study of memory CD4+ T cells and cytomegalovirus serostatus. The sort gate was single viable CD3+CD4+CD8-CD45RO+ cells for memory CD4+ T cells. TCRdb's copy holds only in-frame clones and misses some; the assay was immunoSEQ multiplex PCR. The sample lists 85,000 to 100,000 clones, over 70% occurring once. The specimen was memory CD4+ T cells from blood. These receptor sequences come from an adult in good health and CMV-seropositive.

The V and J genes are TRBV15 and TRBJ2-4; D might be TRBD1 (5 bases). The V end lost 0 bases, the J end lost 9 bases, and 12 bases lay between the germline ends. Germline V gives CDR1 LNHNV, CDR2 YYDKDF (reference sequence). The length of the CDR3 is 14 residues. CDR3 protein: CATSRDRTSSIQYF. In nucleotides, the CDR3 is TGTGCCACCAGCAGAGATAGGACATCTAGCATTCAGTACTTC.

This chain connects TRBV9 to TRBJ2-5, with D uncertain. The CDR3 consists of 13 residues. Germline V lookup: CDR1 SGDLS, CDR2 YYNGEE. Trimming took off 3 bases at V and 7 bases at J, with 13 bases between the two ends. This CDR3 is CASSALDVATQYF. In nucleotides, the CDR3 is TGTGCCAGCAGCGCCCTTGACGTGGCGACCCAGTACTTC.

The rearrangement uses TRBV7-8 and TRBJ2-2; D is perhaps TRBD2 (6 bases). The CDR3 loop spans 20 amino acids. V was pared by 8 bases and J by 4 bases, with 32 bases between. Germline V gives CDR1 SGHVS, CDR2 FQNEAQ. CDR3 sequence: CASSSRRGTPAVVGTGELFF. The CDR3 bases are TGTGCCAGCTCCAGTCGGAGGGGCACACCAGCGGTAGTCGGCACCGGGGAGCTGTTTTTT.

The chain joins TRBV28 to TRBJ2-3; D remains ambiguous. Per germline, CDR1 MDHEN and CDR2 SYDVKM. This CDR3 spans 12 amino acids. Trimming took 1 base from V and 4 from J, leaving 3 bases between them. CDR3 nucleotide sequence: TGTGCCAGCAGTTTATTGGCAGATACGCAGTATTTT. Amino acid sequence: CASSLLADTQYF.

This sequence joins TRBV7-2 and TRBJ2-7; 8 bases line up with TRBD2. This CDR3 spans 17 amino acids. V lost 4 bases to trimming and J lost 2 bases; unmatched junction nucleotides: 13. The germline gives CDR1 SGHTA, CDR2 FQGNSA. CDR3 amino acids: CASSSRLGAGGTYEQYF. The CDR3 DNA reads TGTGCCAGCAGCTCACGCCTCGGGGCGGGAGGCACCTACGAGCAGTACTTC.

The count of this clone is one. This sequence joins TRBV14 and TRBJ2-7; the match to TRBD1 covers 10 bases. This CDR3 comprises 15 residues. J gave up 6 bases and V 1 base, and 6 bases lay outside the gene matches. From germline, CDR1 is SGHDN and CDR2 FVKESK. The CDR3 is CASSQGYGTGAEQYF. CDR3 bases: TGTGCCAGCAGCCAAGGATACGGGACAGGGGCCGAGCAGTACTTC.

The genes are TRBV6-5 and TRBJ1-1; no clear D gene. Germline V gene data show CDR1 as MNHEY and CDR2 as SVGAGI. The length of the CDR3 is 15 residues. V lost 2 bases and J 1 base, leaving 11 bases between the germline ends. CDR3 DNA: TGTGCCAGCAGTTACACCCCGGCTTCGAACACTGAAGCTTTCTTT. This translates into CASSYTPASNTEAFF.

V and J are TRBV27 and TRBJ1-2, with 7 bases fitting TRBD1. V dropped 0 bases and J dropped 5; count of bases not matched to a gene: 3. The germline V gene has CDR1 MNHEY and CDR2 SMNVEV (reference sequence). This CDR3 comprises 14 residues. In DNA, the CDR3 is TGTGCCAGCAGTTTATCGACAGGGTGGTATGGCTACACCTTC. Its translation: CASSLSTGWYGYTF.

The CDR3 sequence is CASSERQGLSYEQYF. In DNA form, the CDR3 reads TGTGCCAGCAGTGAACGACAGGGGCTCTCCTACGAGCAGTACTTC. The chain carries TRBV6-1 and TRBJ2-7, with 8 positions matching TRBD1. Trimming removed 2 bases from V and 0 bases from J; junction bases left unmatched: 3. The CDR3 is 15 amino acids. The germline V gene has CDR1 MNHNS and CDR2 SASEGT.

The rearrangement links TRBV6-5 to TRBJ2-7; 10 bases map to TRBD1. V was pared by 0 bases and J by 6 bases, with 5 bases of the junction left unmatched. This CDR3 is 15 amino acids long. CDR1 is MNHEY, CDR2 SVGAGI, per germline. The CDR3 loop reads CASSYSTGGLLEQYF. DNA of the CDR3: TGTGCCAGCAGTTACTCGACAGGGGGCTTGCTCGAGCAGTACTTC.

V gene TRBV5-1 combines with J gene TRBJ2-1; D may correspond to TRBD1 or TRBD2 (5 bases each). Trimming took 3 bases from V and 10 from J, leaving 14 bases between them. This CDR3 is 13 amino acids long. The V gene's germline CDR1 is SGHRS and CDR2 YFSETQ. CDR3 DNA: TGCGCCAGCAGCTGGGGGACCTTCGGGGAGCAGTTCTTC. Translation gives CASSWGTFGEQFF. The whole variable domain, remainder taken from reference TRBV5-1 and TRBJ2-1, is KAGVTQTPRYLIKTRGQQVTLSCSPISGHRSVSWYQQTPGQGLQFLFEYFSETQRNKGNFPGRFSGRQFSNSRSEMNVSTLELGDSALYLCASSWGTFGEQFFGPGTRLTVL.

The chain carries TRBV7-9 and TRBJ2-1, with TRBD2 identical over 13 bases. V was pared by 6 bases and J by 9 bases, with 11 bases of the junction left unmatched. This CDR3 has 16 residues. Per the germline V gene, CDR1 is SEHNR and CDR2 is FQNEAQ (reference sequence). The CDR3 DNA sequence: TGTGCCAGCAGTTACGGACTAGCGGGAGTCCGGGTTGAGCAGTTCTTC. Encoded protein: CASSYGLAGVRVEQFF. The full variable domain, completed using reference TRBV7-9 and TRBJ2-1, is DTGVSQNPRHKITKRGQNVTFRCDPISEHNRLYWYRQTLGQGPEFLTYFQNEAQLEKSRLLSDRFSAERPKGSFSTLEIQRTEQGDSAMYLCASSYGLAGVRVEQFFGPGTRLTVL.

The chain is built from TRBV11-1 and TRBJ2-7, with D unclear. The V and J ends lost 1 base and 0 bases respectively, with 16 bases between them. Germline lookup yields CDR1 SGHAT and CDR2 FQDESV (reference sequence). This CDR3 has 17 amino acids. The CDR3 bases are TGTGCCAGCAGCTTAGGGTGGCAGCCCCCCAACTCCTACGAGCAGTACTTC. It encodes CASSLGWQPPNSYEQYF.

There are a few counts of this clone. CDR3 sequence (DNA): TGTGCCAGCAAGGAAAGGGCACTGAACACTGAAGCTTTCTTT. It is translated as CASKERALNTEAFF. The chain couples TRBV6-1 to TRBJ1-1; no clear D gene. Germline lookup yields CDR1 MNHNS and CDR2 SASEGT. The ends were cut back, 7 bases at V and 0 bases at J, with 12 bases in the middle. The CDR3 extends over 14 amino acids.

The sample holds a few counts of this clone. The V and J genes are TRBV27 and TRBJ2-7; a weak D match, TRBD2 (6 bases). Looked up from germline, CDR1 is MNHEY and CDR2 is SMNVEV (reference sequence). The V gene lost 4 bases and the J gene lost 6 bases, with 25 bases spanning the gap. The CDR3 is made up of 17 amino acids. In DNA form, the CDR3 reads TGTGCCAGCAGTTACGGGAGTATGGTCGGAGGGGAAGTCGAGCAGTACTTC. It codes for CASSYGSMVGGEVEQYF.

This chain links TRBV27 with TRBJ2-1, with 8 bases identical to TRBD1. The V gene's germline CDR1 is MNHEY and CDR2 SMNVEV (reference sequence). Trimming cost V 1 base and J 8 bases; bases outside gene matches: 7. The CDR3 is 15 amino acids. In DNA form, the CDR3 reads TGTGCCAGCAGTTTATACAGGGGGTTAACGGATGAGCAGTTCTTC. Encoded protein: CASSLYRGLTDEQFF.

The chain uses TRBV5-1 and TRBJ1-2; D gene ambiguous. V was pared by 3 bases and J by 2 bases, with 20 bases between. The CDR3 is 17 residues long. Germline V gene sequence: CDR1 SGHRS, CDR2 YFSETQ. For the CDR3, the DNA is TGCGCCAGCAGCTACGAATCGGGCCGCCGGGTGAACTATGGCTACACCTTC. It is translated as CASSYESGRRVNYGYTF.

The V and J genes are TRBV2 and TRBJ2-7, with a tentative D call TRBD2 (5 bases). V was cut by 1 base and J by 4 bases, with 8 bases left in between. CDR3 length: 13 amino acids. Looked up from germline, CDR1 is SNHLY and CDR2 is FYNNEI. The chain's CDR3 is CASSEGLAYEQYF. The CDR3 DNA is TGTGCCAGCAGTGAAGGGCTAGCATACGAGCAGTACTTC.

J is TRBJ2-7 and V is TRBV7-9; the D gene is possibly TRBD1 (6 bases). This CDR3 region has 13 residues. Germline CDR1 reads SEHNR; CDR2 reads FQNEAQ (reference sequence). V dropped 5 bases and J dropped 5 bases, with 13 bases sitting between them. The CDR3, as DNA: TGTGCCAGCAGCCTGGACAGAGACCACGAGCAGTACTTC. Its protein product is CASSLDRDHEQYF.

The chain's CDR3 is CASTVARGHPYEQYF. The CDR3 bases are TGTGCCAGCACCGTAGCGAGGGGGCATCCCTACGAGCAGTACTTC. J is TRBJ2-7 and V is TRBV2; 7 bases align to TRBD1. The CDR3 has 15 amino acids. After removal of 7 bases from V and 2 bases from J, the junction contained 11 bases not matched to a gene. CDR1 and CDR2 from the germline V gene are SNHLY and FYNNEI.

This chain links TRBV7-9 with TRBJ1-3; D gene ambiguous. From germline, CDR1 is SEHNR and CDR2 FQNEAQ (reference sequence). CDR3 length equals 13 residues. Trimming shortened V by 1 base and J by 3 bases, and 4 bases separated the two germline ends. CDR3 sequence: CASSLERGNTIYF. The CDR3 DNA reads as TGTGCCAGCAGCTTAGAGCGTGGAAACACCATATATTTT.

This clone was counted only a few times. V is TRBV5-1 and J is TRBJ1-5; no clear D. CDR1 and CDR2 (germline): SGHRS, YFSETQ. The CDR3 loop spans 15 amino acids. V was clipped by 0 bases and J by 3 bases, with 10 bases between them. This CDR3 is CASSLDGSLNQPQHF. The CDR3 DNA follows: TGCGCCAGCAGCTTGGACGGGTCGCTCAATCAGCCCCAGCATTTT.

The CDR3 nucleotides are TGCAGCGTTGTTGGTGGTAGCGGGAGCACAGATACGCAGTATTTT. This encodes CSVVGGSGSTDTQYF. J is TRBJ2-3 and V is TRBV29-1, with 7 bases fitting TRBD2. Germline V gives CDR1 SQVTM, CDR2 ANQGSEA. This CDR3 spans 15 amino acids. Germline trimming cut 4 bases from V and 0 bases from J; bases unmatched to any gene: 7.

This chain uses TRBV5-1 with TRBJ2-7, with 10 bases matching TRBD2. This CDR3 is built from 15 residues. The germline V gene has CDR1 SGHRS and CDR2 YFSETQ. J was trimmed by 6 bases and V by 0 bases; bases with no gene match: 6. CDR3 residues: CASSLGSGGLGEQYF. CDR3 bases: TGCGCCAGCAGCTTGGGTAGCGGGGGGCTGGGCGAGCAGTACTTC.

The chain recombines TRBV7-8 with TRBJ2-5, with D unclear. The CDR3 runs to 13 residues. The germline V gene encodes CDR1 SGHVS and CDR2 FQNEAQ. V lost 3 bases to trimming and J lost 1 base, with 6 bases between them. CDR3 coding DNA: TGTGCCAGCAGCTTGGGTCCCCAAGAGACCCAGTACTTC. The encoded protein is CASSLGPQETQYF.

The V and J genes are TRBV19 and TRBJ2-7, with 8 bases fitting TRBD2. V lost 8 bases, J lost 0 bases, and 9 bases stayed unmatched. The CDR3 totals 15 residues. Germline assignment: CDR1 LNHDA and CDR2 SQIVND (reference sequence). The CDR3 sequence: CASGASAGGSYEQYF. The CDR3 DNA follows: TGTGCCAGTGGGGCCTCGGCGGGAGGCTCCTACGAGCAGTACTTC.